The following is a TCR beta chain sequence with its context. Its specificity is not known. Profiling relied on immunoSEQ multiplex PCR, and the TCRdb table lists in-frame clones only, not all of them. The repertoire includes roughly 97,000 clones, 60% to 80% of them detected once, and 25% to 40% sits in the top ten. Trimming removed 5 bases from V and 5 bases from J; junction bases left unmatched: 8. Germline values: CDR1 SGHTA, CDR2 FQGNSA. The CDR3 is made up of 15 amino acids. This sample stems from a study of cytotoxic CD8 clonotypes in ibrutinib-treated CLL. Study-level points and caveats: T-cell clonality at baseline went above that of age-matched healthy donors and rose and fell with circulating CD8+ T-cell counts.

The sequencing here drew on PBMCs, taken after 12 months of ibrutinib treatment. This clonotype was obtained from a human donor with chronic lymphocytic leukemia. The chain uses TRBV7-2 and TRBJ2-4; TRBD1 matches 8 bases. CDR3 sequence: CASSLNRGTENIQYF. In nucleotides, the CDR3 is TGTGCCAGCAGCCTCAACAGGGGGACTGAAAACATTCAGTACTTC.